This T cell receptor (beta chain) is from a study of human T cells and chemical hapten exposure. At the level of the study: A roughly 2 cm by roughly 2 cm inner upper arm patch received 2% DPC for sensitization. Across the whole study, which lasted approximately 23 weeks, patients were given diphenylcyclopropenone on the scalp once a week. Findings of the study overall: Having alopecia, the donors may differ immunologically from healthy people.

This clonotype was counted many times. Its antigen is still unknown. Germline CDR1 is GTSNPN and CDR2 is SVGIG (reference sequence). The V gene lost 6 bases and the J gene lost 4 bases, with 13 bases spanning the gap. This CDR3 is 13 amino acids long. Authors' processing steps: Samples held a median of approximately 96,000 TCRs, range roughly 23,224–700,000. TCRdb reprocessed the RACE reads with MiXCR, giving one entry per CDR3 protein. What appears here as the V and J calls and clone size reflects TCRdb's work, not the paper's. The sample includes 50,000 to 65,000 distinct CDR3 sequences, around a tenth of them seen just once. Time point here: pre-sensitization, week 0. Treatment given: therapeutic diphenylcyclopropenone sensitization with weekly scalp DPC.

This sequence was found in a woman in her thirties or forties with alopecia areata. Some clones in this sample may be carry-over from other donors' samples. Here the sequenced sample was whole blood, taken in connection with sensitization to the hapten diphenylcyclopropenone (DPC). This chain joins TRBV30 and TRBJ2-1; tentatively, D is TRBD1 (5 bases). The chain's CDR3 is CACNPGLYNEQFF. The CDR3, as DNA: TGTGCCTGCAACCCAGGGTTGTACAATGAGCAGTTCTTC. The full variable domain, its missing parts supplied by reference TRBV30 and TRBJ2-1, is SQTIHQWPATLVQPVGSPLSLECTVEGTSNPNLYWYRQAAGRGLQLLFYSVGIGQISSEVPQNLSASRPQDRQFILSSKKLLLSDSGFYLCACNPGLYNEQFFGPGTRLTVL.